This is a list of T cell receptor beta chains from one sample in a study of shared clonotypes between healthy human individuals. Only in-frame clones appear in the TCRdb table, and some are missing; sequencing was by immunoSEQ multiplex PCR. Here the sample spans about 870,000 clones, about 92% being singletons. Sequencing was done on a sample of naive CD8+ T cells sorted from blood. The source of these receptors is a young man in good health. CDR3s include the opening cysteine and the closing phenylalanine or tryptophan. D genes are given only for firm matches. Rows may omit the clone size; those that give it use once, few, many or a size class.

j_call cdr3_length clone_size d_call v_call cdr3_nt cdr3_aa
TRBJ2-7 13 NA NA TRBV15 TGTGCCACCAGCAGAGATCTAAGTTACGAGCAGTACTTC CATSRDLSYEQYF
TRBJ2-2 15 few TRBD1 TRBV11-2 TGTGCCAGCAGCTTGTCAGGGGGCAACACCGGGGAGCTGTTTTTT CASSLSGGNTGELFF
TRBJ2-7 12 few NA TRBV7-9 TGTGCCAGCAGCTTAGGGTGGTACGAGCAGTACTTC CASSLGWYEQYF
TRBJ2-1 21 NA NA TRBV27 TGTGCCAGCAGCGGCAGGGTTTCTGTCGTCCCGACGAATCTAAACTACAATGAGCAGTTCTTC CASSGRVSVVPTNLNYNEQFF
TRBJ1-1 15 NA TRBD1 TRBV7-9 TGTGCCAGCAGCACCACAGGGGCGAGGAACACTGAAGCTTTCTTT CASSTTGARNTEAFF
TRBJ2-7 13 once NA TRBV7-9 TGTGCCAGCAGCGCTTTCGAGGTCCACGAGCAGTACTTC CASSAFEVHEQYF
TRBJ2-7 16 NA TRBD2 TRBV18 TGTGCCAGCTCACCTGGGCGGTCTAGCGGGAGGTACGAGCAGTACTTC CASSPGRSSGRYEQYF
TRBJ2-7 15 NA NA TRBV30 TGTGCCTGGAGTGCCTCCGGGGGGCCCAACTACGAGCAGTACTTC CAWSASGGPNYEQYF
TRBJ2-7 11 NA NA TRBV11-2 TGTGCCAGCAGCTCGCTCGACGAGCAGTACTTC CASSSLDEQYF
TRBJ2-7 15 NA NA TRBV27 TGTGCCAGCAGTTTATTCCCTATCAGCTCCTACGAGCAGTACTTC CASSLFPISSYEQYF
TRBJ2-7 16 NA TRBD1 TRBV27 TGTGCCAGCAGGACATCGTCCGGGACAGGGTTCTACGAGCAGTACTTC CASRTSSGTGFYEQYF
TRBJ2-1 17 once NA TRBV6-1 TGTGCCAGCAGTGAAGTAGGAATTAGCGGAGCCTACAATGAGCAGTTCTTC CASSEVGISGAYNEQFF
TRBJ1-4 13 NA NA TRBV13 TGTGCCAGCAGCTCGACAGGTGGAGAAAAACTGTTTTTT CASSSTGGEKLFF
TRBJ2-3 15 NA NA TRBV5-8 TGTGCCAGCAGCTTTCGGGACGACGACACAGATACGCAGTATTTT CASSFRDDDTDTQYF
TRBJ2-5 12 NA NA TRBV9 TGTGCCAGCAGCGGGGTGGGGAAGACCCAGTACTTC CASSGVGKTQYF
TRBJ2-1 14 NA NA TRBV7-9 TGTGCCAGCAGCTTCACGGGACGGGGCAATGAGCAGTTCTTC CASSFTGRGNEQFF
TRBJ2-7 12 NA NA TRBV7-9 TGTGCCAGCAGCTTTTCAGCAATGATCCAGTACTTC CASSFSAMIQYF
TRBJ2-2 15 NA NA TRBV4-3 TGCGCCAGCAGCCAGGGAACTAGCAAGACCGGGGAGCTGTTTTTT CASSQGTSKTGELFF
TRBJ2-7 13 once NA TRBV7-8 TGTGCCAGCAGCTTAGATCCAGCTTACGAGCAGTACTTC CASSLDPAYEQYF
TRBJ2-1 17 NA TRBD2 TRBV28 TGTGCCAGCAGTTTAGGACTAGCTGAGAGCTCCTACAATGAGCAGTTCTTC CASSLGLAESSYNEQFF
TRBJ1-4 15 NA TRBD1 TRBV15 TGTGCCACCAGCAGTATGACAGGGGCGGGTGAAAAACTGTTTTTT CATSSMTGAGEKLFF
TRBJ2-7 16 NA TRBD2 TRBV4-3 TGCGCCAGCAGCCAAGCGCGGGGGGCACTCTCCTACGAGCAGTACTTC CASSQARGALSYEQYF
TRBJ2-1 15 NA TRBD2 TRBV27 TGTGCCAGCAGTTTTCTAGCGGACTCCTACAATGAGCAGTTCTTC CASSFLADSYNEQFF
TRBJ2-3 14 NA NA TRBV9 TGTGCCAGCAGCGTAGACAGGGTCACAGATACGCAGTATTTT CASSVDRVTDTQYF
TRBJ2-7 14 once NA TRBV7-9 TGTGCCAGCAGCACCCCTGAGGTAGCATACGAGCAGTACTTC CASSTPEVAYEQYF
TRBJ2-3 13 NA NA TRBV6-5 TGTGCCAGCAGTTACTCTACCACAGATACGCAGTATTTT CASSYSTTDTQYF
TRBJ2-7 16 NA TRBD1 TRBV27 TGTGCCAGCAGTTTCTCCCCCGGGACAGGAGCCTACGAGCAGTACTTC CASSFSPGTGAYEQYF
TRBJ1-5 12 NA NA TRBV10-2 TGCGCCGGTGGGGAGAGTAATCAGCCCCAGCATTTT CAGGESNQPQHF
TRBJ2-7 14 NA NA TRBV5-5 TGTGCCAGCAGCTTCCTGAAGGGGGCCTACGAGCAGTACTTC CASSFLKGAYEQYF
TRBJ2-7 12 NA NA TRBV2 TGTGCCAGCAGTCGACTAGCCTACGAGCAGTACTTC CASSRLAYEQYF
TRBJ2-1 15 NA NA TRBV19 TGTGCCAGTAAGGTTGGGAGGAGCTCCTACAATGAGCAGTTCTTC CASKVGRSSYNEQFF
TRBJ2-7 13 NA NA TRBV5-6 TGTGCCAGCACTACCGGGACGACCTACGAGCAGTACTTC CASTTGTTYEQYF
TRBJ2-7 15 NA TRBD2 TRBV27 TGTGCCAGCAGTTTATCGAGGACTAGCGGGGACGAGCAGTACTTC CASSLSRTSGDEQYF
TRBJ2-2 13 NA NA TRBV5-8 TGTGCCAGCAGCTTGTTAGAGACCGGGGAGCTGTTTTTT CASSLLETGELFF
TRBJ2-7 14 NA NA TRBV13 TGTGCCAGCAGCTTAGCGGGACGTATCTACGAGCAGTACTTC CASSLAGRIYEQYF
TRBJ2-3 17 NA TRBD2 TRBV2 TGTGCCAGCATGGGGTCGGAACTAGCGGGAGGAACAGATACGCAGTATTTT CASMGSELAGGTDTQYF
TRBJ2-2 15 NA NA TRBV5-1 TGCGCCAGCGGTGGCCCGGTAGCGAACACCGGGGAGCTGTTTTTT CASGGPVANTGELFF
TRBJ1-1 14 once NA TRBV5-1 TGCGCCAGCAGCTTGGCGGCGGGGGTTGCAGAAGCTTTCTTT CASSLAAGVAEAFF
TRBJ1-1 15 NA NA TRBV4-2 TGTGCCAGCAGCCAGTACTCCGGCCGGAACACTGAAGCTTTCTTT CASSQYSGRNTEAFF
TRBJ2-7 15 NA NA TRBV7-9 TGTGCCAGCAGCCCACTTCAAGGGGGGACCTACGAGCAGTACTTC CASSPLQGGTYEQYF
TRBJ1-2 12 NA NA TRBV29-1 TGCAGCGTTGAACGAGAAAACTATGGCTACACCTTC CSVERENYGYTF
TRBJ2-3 14 NA NA TRBV27 TGTGCCAGCAGTTTAGTTGGGGGCACAGATACGCAGTATTTT CASSLVGGTDTQYF
TRBJ2-5 12 NA NA TRBV11-2 TGTGCCAGCAGCTTAGGTCGAAGGGACCAGTACTTC CASSLGRRDQYF
TRBJ1-3 18 NA NA TRBV6-1 TGTGCCAGCAGTGCCCTCTTGGGCCCTGCGAGCTCTGGAAACACCATATATTTT CASSALLGPASSGNTIYF
TRBJ2-1 13 NA NA TRBV7-2 TGTGCCAGCAGCCCGGGCCTTGGGGACGAGCAGTTCTTC CASSPGLGDEQFF
TRBJ2-1 12 NA NA TRBV2 TGTGCCAGCAGGGGACGCTACAATGAGCAGTTCTTC CASRGRYNEQFF
TRBJ2-7 15 NA TRBD2 TRBV4-1 TGCGCCAGCAGCCAAGATCGGGGGGAGGGCCTCGAGCAGTACTTC CASSQDRGEGLEQYF
TRBJ2-7 12 NA NA TRBV6-5 TGTGCCAGCAGCCCAGAGGGCTACGAGCAGTACTTC CASSPEGYEQYF